This T cell receptor beta chain is drawn from a study of graft-versus-host responses after intestinal transplantation. Study-level background: Each patient got anti-thymocyte globulin induction, then tacrolimus and steroids for around 3 years.

Sequenced by immunoSEQ multiplex PCR; TCRdb stores in-frame clones only, minus some. Of approximately 24,000 clones listed, approximately 83% were seen once; the top ten hold around 0.97%. CDR1 SGHRS and CDR2 YFSETQ come from the germline V gene. The CDR3 has 14 amino acids. V was trimmed by 6 bases and J by 8 bases, leaving 18 bases between them. On this clone: Antigen specificity is unknown.

The study, taken as a whole, reports: Early post-transplant HvG declines showed an association with peak circulating GvH clone levels.

The chain couples TRBV5-1 to TRBJ1-3; D uncertain. The sequencing used PBMCs, collected around 460 days after intestinal transplant. This clonotype was obtained from a human patient who received an intestinal transplant, so some T cells may come from the graft donor. CDR3 DNA: TGCGCCAGCACAGGAGGGAGTACGACTGACACCATATATTTT. Translating gives CASTGGSTTDTIYF.